A selection of T cell receptor beta chains follows, all from one sample in a study of blood T cell repertoires in COVID-19. Here immunoSEQ multiplex PCR was the method, and the copy in TCRdb shows in-frame clones only, minus some. The profile shows about 200,000 clones, 80% to 90% of them singletons. Sequencing used PBMCs or T cells enriched from blood (not recorded which). Receptor source: a woman between 18 and 29 years old who had recovered from COVID-19. Each CDR3 is given with its conserved first and last residue. The order of the fields is V gene, D gene, clone size, J gene, CDR3 DNA, CDR3 protein. The D gene is left open where the match is weak. Expanded clones are given a class, and other clones once, few, many or no size at all.

TRBV2,TRBD1,NA,TRBJ1-1,TGTGCCAGCAGTCAGGGGGAGAACACTGAAGCTTTCTTT,CASSQGENTEAFF
TRBV4-1,NA,NA,TRBJ2-1,TGCGCCAGCAGCCAAGATCCGGCTAGCAGCTACAATGAGCAGTTCTTC,CASSQDPASSYNEQFF
TRBV30,NA,NA,TRBJ1-1,TGTGCCTACGTGACAGGCTACACTGAAGCTTTCTTT,CAYVTGYTEAFF
TRBV9,TRBD1,NA,TRBJ2-7,TGTGCCAGCAGCGTAGGGGACAGGCAATACGAGCAGTACTTC,CASSVGDRQYEQYF
TRBV3-1/TRBV3-2,TRBD1,NA,TRBJ1-5,TGTGCCAGCAGCCACGGACAGGATAATCAGCCCCAGCATTTT,CASSHGQDNQPQHF
TRBV7-9,TRBD1,NA,TRBJ1-1,TGTGCCAGCAGCTTAGAAGGACGGGACAGCTGGACGACTGAAGCTTTCTTT,CASSLEGRDSWTTEAFF
TRBV28,NA,NA,TRBJ2-7,TGTGCCAGCAGTTCCCGGTATCGTTCGCCCTACGAGCAGTACTTC,CASSSRYRSPYEQYF
TRBV6-2/TRBV6-3,NA,NA,TRBJ2-5,TGTGCCAGCAGTTACGCTCGAAAGTCCTTAACTTGGTCACCAGAGACCCAGTACTTC,CASSYARKSLTWSPETQYF
TRBV4-1,NA,NA,TRBJ2-7,TGCGCCAGCAGCCAAGCTGATAGATACGAGCAGTACTTC,CASSQADRYEQYF
TRBV27,TRBD1,NA,TRBJ2-6,TGTGCCAGCAGTTTACGGGACAGGGGGTCTGGGGCCAACGTCCTGACTTTC,CASSLRDRGSGANVLTF
TRBV6-5,TRBD1,NA,TRBJ1-4,TGTGCCAGCAGACTACAGGGGGCAACTAATGAAAAACTGTTTTTT,CASRLQGATNEKLFF
TRBV30,TRBD1,NA,TRBJ1-1,TGTGCCTGGAGTGTACAGGGGGACAGGGCGATTGAAGCTTTCTTT,CAWSVQGDRAIEAFF
TRBV10-3,TRBD2,NA,TRBJ2-3,TGTGCCATCCTGAAGGTAGCGGGGGGCACAGATACGCAGTATTTT,CAILKVAGGTDTQYF
TRBV7-6,NA,NA,TRBJ1-2,TGTGCCAGCAGCTCCAAAGACACGACGAACGGCTACACCTTC,CASSSKDTTNGYTF
TRBV11-2,TRBD1,once,TRBJ1-2,TGTGCCAGCAGCGGGACAGGGGGCTGGTATGGCTACACCTTC,CASSGTGGWYGYTF
TRBV19,NA,NA,TRBJ2-7,TGTGCCAGTAGTATAGGGAGCGAGCAGTACTTC,CASSIGSEQYF
TRBV7-9,NA,NA,TRBJ1-1,TGTGCCAGCAGCTTCCAACAGGGAGTGGGGAACACTGAAGCTTTCTTT,CASSFQQGVGNTEAFF
TRBV19,TRBD1,NA,TRBJ1-6,TGTGCCAGTAGCAGGGGACAGGGGGCTTTTAATTCACCCCTCCACTTT,CASSRGQGAFNSPLHF
TRBV5-4,NA,NA,TRBJ2-1,TGTGCCAGCAGCTTGGAACTGAACGTAGTCAGGGGCTGCAATGAGCAGTTCTTC,CASSLELNVVRGCNEQFF
TRBV5-5,NA,NA,TRBJ1-2,TGTGCCAGCAGCCAGGAGGGGTACGGCTACACCTTC,CASSQEGYGYTF
TRBV27,TRBD1,NA,TRBJ2-7,TGTGCCAGCAGTTTGGCTCGACAGGGCCCCTACGAGCAGTACTTC,CASSLARQGPYEQYF
TRBV12-5,TRBD1,NA,TRBJ1-2,TGTGCTAGTGGTTTGGTCGGACGGGACAGTAGGCCGAGTAACTATGGCTACACCTTC,CASGLVGRDSRPSNYGYTF
TRBV30,NA,once,TRBJ1-5,TGTGCCTGGAGTGTACGAGGAGATCAGCCCCAGCATTTT,CAWSVRGDQPQHF
TRBV5-1,TRBD1,few,TRBJ1-3,TGCGCCAGCAGCCAGACAGGGGAAGGAAACACCATATATTTT,CASSQTGEGNTIYF
TRBV24-1,NA,NA,TRBJ1-2,TGTGCCACCAGTGACCGACTTCAAGGTAGTGATGGCTACACCTTC,CATSDRLQGSDGYTF
TRBV7-9,NA,NA,TRBJ1-2,TGTGCCAGCAGCTTAGGACAGGAGAACTATGGCTACACCTTC,CASSLGQENYGYTF
TRBV9,NA,NA,TRBJ2-7,TGTGCCAGCAGCCTCGGGAAGGAAAGGGACGAGCAGTACTTC,CASSLGKERDEQYF
TRBV29-1,TRBD2,NA,TRBJ2-2,TGCAGCGTTGAAGAGAGGGAGGGCGGGGAGCTGTTTTTT,CSVEEREGGELFF
TRBV15,TRBD1,NA,TRBJ1-3,TGTGCCACCAGCAGATCTAGGGGGACAGGATCTGGAAACACCATATATTTT,CATSRSRGTGSGNTIYF
TRBV2,TRBD1,NA,TRBJ2-7,TGTGCCAGCAGTGGTGCCACAGGGGGCAAATCCTACGAGCAGTACTTC,CASSGATGGKSYEQYF
TRBV7-6,NA,NA,TRBJ1-6,TGTGCCAGCAGCTTACAGGGCTATAATTCACCCCTCCACTTT,CASSLQGYNSPLHF
TRBV9,NA,NA,TRBJ1-1,TGTGCCAGCGGCCGACAGTCGGACACTGAAGCTTTCTTT,CASGRQSDTEAFF
TRBV29-1,TRBD1,NA,TRBJ1-1,TGCAGCGTTGAGTCCACAGGGGCCGCTGAAGCTTTCTTT,CSVESTGAAEAFF
TRBV6-1,TRBD1,many,TRBJ1-6,TGTGCCAGCAGTGAGACAGGGGGATCAAGTTCACCCCTCCACTTT,CASSETGGSSSPLHF
TRBV5-4,NA,once,TRBJ1-1,TGTGCCAGCAGCTTTTCGGGATTGGACACTGAAGCTTTCTTT,CASSFSGLDTEAFF